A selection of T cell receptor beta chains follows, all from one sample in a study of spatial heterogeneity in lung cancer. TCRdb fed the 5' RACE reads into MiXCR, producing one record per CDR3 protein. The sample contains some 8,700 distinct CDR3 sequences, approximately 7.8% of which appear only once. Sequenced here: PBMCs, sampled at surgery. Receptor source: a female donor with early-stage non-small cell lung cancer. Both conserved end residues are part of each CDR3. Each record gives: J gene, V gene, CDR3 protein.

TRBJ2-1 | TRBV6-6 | CASSYSGLDEQFF
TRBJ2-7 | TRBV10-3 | CASVGPPSYEQYF
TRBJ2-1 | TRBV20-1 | CSARAAEWQFF
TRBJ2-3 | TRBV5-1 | CASSLGTSGGTDTQYF
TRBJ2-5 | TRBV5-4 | CASSTDPQETQYF
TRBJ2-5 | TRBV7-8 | CASSLATSGRARETQYF
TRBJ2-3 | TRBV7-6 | CASSRGGETRSTDTQYF
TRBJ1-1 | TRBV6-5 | CASSTRRGRWAEAFF
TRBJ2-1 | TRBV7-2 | CASSLGFGLAGYEQFF
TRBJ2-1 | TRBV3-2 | CASSQDGLAGIYNEQFF
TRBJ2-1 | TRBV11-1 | CASSFRTPTYNEQFF
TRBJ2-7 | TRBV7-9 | CASSAGQGGDEQYF
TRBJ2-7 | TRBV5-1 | CASSLGTGGDEQYF
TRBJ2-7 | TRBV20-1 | CSARPGHTYEQYF
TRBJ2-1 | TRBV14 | CASSQVGLVVNEQFF
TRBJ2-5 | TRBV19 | CASSKMPGTTQETQYF
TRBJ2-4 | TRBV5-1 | CASSLEGARPNIQYF
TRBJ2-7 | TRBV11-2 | CASSSPGETGTAYYEQYF
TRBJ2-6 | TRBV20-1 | CSAIDLSGANVLTF
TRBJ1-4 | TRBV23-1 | CASSNTDRGNEKLFF
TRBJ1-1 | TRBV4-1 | CASSQGERYTEAFF
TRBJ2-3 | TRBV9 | CASSDGKDTQYF
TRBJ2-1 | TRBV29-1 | CSVDASGRPYEQFF
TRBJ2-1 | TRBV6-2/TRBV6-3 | CASRPSGAATYNEQFF
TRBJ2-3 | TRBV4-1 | CASSQGTTSTDTQYF
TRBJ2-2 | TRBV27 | CASSLRDFTGELFF
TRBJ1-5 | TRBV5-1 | CASSLAVGQPQHF
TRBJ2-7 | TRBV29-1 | CSVDNTGDEQYF
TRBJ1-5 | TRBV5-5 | CASSLGADLSNQPQHF
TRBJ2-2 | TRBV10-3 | CAMMGLANTGELFF
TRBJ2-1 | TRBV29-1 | CSVVRGRGSYNEQFF
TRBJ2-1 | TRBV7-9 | CASSLSSYNEQFF
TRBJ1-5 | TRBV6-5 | CASRGQGSGQPQHF
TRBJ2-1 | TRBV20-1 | CSAIGPAQVF
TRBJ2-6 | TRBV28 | CASFSGTSTSGANVLTF
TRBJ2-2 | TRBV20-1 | CSALGLAGSTDTGELFF
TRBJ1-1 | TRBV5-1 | CASSLVPGGSNTEAFF
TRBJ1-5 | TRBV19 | CASSIAQNQPQHF
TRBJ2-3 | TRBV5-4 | CASHPTNTDTQYF
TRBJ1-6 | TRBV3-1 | CASSLGGEENSPLHF
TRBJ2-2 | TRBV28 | CASTRGGTGELFF
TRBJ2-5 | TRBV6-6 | CASSMAGLQETQYF
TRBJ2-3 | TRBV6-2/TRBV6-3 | CASSKGTDTQYF
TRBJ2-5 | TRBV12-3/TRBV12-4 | CASSSTGQGAGETQYF
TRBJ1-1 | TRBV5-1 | CASSLRFGNTEAFF
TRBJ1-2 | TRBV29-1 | CSVTGGVGYGYTF
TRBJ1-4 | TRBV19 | CASTATRTNEKLFF
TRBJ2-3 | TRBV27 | CASGTGTFVSTDTQYF
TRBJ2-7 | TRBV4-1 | CASSQDGLAGASWSYEQYF
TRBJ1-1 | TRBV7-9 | CASSLAQTDNTEAFF
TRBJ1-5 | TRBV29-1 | CSVSGIDQPQHF
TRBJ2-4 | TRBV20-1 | CSASPRLAKNIQYF
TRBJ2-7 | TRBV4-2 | CASSQDVGTSGLGYEQYF